The 11 T cell receptor beta chains below were found in one sample sequenced in a study of T cell responses to AZD1222 COVID-19 vaccine. Generated by immunoSEQ multiplex PCR, the TCRdb table keeps only in-frame clones and is missing some. There are 100,000 to 150,000 clones in the sample; around 89% occur only once, and about 4.7% lies in the top ten. The material was peripheral blood, obtained on day 0 of AZD1222 vaccination. These receptors all stem from an adult in good health.

The chain carries TRBV6-1 and TRBJ1-2; weak D call: TRBD1 (5 bases). V was pared by 2 bases and J by 2 bases, with 18 bases between. The CDR3 is 17 residues long. Germline CDR1 and CDR2: MNHNS and SASEGT. The CDR3 is CASSETARRQMNYGYTF. CDR3 nucleotides: TGTGCCAGCAGTGAAACTGCTCGGAGACAGATGAACTATGGCTACACCTTC.

The V and J genes are TRBV9 and TRBJ1-3; D not certain. V gave up 0 bases and J gave up 11 bases, with 21 bases separating them. Germline V gives CDR1 SGDLS, CDR2 YYNGEE. There are 16 residues in the CDR3. As DNA, the CDR3 is TGTGCCAGCAGCGTAGATCCCGGGGTTTCCACAATCCCCATATATTTT. As protein: CASSVDPGVSTIPIYF.

This chain joins TRBV21-1 and TRBJ2-1; TRBD2 reflects the table's D call only, with no check against the DNA. TRBV21-1 is a recognized pseudogene. The CDR3 spans 18 residues. CDR3 nucleotide sequence: TGTGCCAGCAGCAAAGCTAGGGTACTAGCGGGGGGTGTTGTTGAGCAGTTCTTC. It specifies CASSKARVLAGGVVEQFF.

This chain uses TRBV19 with TRBJ1-2, with 7 bases matching TRBD1. The CDR3 is 13 residues long. The germline V gene has CDR1 LNHDA and CDR2 SQIVND (reference sequence). V was clipped by 7 bases and J by 4 bases; unmatched bases: 6. The CDR3 here is CASNPAGGYGYTF. Written as DNA, the CDR3 is TGTGCCAGTAACCCGGCAGGGGGCTATGGCTACACCTTC.

This rearrangement joins TRBV7-2 to TRBJ1-1; tentatively, D is TRBD1 (5 bases). CDR3 length: 16 amino acids. Germline values: CDR1 SGHTA, CDR2 FQGNSA. Trimming pared 4 bases from V and 0 bases from J, leaving 15 bases between. CDR3 nucleotides: TGTGCCAGCAGCTCCCGACGGGGGGGTTTGAACACTGAAGCTTTCTTT. This translates into CASSSRRGGLNTEAFF.

The chain couples TRBV30 to TRBJ1-1, with no clear D. Germline-derived CDR1 and CDR2 are GTSNPN and SVGIG (reference sequence). The ends were cut back, 2 bases at V and 6 bases at J, with 7 bases in the middle. The CDR3 totals 11 residues. DNA of the CDR3: TGTGCCTGGAGTAGGGCTCCTGAAGCTTTCTTT. It translates to CAWSRAPEAFF.

J is TRBJ2-1 and V is TRBV7-2; no definite D call. The CDR3 spans 13 residues. Germline lookup yields CDR1 SGHTA and CDR2 FQGNSA. Trimming took 8 bases from V and 6 from J, leaving 14 bases between them. As DNA, the CDR3 is TGTGCCAGCGCGGTTCCTATGGTCAATGAGCAGTTCTTC. It specifies CASAVPMVNEQFF. Full variable domain (remainder filled in from reference TRBV7-2 and TRBJ2-1): GAGVSQSPSNKVTEKGKDVELRCDPISGHTALYWYRQSLGQGLEFLIYFQGNSAPDKSGLPSDRFSAERTGGSVSTLTIQRTQQEDSAVYLCASAVPMVNEQFFGPGTRLTVL.

The chain employs TRBV5-1 and TRBJ2-3, with 12 bases aligning to TRBD2. Germline-derived CDR1 and CDR2 are SGHRS and YFSETQ. Trimming cost V 5 bases and J 2 bases; bases outside gene matches: 6. This CDR3 is built from 16 residues. As DNA, the CDR3 is TGCGCCAGCAGTCGGGGACTAGCGGGCCTCACAGATACGCAGTATTTT. This encodes CASSRGLAGLTDTQYF.

Note on this clone: A read error may produce the germline difference seen at one junction end. Other DNA sequences in this specimen translate into the identical CDR3. This chain joins TRBV9 and TRBJ2-1; 7 positions match TRBD2. Per the germline V gene, CDR1 is SGDLS and CDR2 is YYNGEE. CDR3 length: 16 amino acids. The CDR3 DNA is TGCGCCAGCAGCGTAGGCGGGGGAGGATCCTACAATGAGCAGTTCTTC. Translated: CASSVGGGGSYNEQFF. The variable domain in full, with the rest retrieved from reference TRBV9 and TRBJ2-1, is DSGVTQTPKHLITATGQRVTLRCSPRSGDLSVYWYQQSLDQGLQFLIQYYNGEERAKGNILERFSAQQFPDLHSELNLSSLELGDSALYFCASSVGGGGSYNEQFFGPGTRLTVL.

V and J are TRBV19 and TRBJ1-5; D possibly corresponds to TRBD1 (6 bases). The germline V gene has CDR1 LNHDA and CDR2 SQIVND (reference sequence). The V end was cut by 6 bases, the J end by 7 bases, with 13 bases between. The CDR3 contains 13 residues. The CDR3 bases are TGTGCCAGTAGCCAGGGGAGTGGGCAGCCCCAGCATTTT. Its translation is CASSQGSGQPQHF.

A word on this clone: This specimen includes other DNA sequences encoding the same CDR3. The J gene is TRBJ2-2, the V gene TRBV7-3; TRBD2 matches at 11 bases. Trimming removed 5 bases from V and 1 base from J; junction bases left unmatched: 3. The germline CDR1 and CDR2 sequences are SGHTA and FQGTGA. The CDR3 runs 16 residues. CDR3 residues: CASSPGLAGNTGELFF. The DNA of the CDR3 is TGTGCCAGCAGCCCCGGACTAGCGGGGAACACCGGGGAGCTGTTTTTT.